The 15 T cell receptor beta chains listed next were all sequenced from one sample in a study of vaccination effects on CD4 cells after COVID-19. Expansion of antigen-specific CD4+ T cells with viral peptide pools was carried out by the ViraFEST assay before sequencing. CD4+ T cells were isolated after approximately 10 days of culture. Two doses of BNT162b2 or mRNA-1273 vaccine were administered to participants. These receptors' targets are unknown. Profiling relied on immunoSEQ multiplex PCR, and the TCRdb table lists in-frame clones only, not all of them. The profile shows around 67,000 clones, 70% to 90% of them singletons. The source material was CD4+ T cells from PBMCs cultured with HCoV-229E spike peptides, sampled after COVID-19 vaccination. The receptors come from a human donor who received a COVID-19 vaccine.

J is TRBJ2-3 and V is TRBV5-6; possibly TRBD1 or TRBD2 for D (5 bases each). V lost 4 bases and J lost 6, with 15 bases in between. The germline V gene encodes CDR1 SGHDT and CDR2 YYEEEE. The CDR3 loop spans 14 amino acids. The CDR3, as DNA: TGTGCCAGCAGCCCGGGGCGCCGCTGGGATACGCAGTATTTT. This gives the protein CASSPGRRWDTQYF.

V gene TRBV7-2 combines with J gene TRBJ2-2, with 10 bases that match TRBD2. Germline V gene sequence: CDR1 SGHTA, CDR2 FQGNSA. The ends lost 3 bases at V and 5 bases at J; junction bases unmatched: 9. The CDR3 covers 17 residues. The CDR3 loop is CASSFQTGTSVTGELFF. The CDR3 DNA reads TGTGCCAGCAGCTTCCAAACCGGGACTAGCGTAACCGGGGAGCTGTTTTTT.

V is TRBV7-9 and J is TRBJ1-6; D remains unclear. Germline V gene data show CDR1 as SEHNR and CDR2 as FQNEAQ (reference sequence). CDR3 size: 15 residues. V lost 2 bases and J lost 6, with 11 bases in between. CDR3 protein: CASSLSGTSNSPLHF. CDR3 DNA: TGTGCCAGCAGCTTATCGGGCACTTCTAATTCACCCCTCCACTTT.

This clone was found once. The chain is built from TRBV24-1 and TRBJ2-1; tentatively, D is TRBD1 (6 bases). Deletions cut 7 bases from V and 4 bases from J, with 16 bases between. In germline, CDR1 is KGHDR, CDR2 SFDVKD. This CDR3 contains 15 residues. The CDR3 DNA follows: TGTGCCACCAGCCTGGGGCAGGGGCTATACAATGAGCAGTTCTTC. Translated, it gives CATSLGQGLYNEQFF.

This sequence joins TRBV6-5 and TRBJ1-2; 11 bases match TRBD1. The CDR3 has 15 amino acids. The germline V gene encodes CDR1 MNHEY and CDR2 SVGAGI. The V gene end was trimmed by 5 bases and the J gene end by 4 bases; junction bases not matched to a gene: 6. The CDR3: CASSQGDRGVYGYTF. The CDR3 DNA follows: TGTGCCAGCAGTCAGGGGGACAGGGGGGTCTATGGCTACACCTTC.

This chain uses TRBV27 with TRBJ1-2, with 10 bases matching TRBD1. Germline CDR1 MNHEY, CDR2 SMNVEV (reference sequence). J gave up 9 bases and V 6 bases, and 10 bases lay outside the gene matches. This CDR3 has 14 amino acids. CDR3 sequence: CASRVPGQGSSYTF. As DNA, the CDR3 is TGTGCCAGCAGGGTTCCGGGACAGGGGTCGAGCTACACCTTC.

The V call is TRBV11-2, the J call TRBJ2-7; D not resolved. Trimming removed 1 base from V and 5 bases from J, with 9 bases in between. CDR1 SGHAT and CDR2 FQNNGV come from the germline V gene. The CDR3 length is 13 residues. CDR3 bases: TGTGCCAGCAGCTTAGGGCGTTTCAACGAGCAGTACGTC. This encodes CASSLGRFNEQYV.

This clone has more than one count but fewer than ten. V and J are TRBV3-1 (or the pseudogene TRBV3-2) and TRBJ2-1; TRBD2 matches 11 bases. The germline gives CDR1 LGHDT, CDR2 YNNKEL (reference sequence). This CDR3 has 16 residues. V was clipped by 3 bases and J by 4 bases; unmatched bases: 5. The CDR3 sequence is CASSHLAGGRYNEQFF. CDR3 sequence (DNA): TGTGCCAGCAGCCACCTAGCGGGGGGCAGGTACAATGAGCAGTTCTTC.

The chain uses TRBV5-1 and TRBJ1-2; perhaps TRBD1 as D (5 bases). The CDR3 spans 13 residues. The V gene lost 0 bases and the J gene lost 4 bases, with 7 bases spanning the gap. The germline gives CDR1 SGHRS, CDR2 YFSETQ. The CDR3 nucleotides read TGCGCCAGCAGCTTGGGGACACCCTATGGCTACACCTTC. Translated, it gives CASSLGTPYGYTF.

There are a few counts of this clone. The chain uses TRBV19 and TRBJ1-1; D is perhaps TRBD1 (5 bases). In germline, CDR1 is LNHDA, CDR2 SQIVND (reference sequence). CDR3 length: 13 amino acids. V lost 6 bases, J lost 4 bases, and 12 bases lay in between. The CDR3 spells CASSSWGGTEAFF. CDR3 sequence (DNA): TGTGCCAGTAGCTCGTGGGGGGGCACTGAAGCTTTCTTT.

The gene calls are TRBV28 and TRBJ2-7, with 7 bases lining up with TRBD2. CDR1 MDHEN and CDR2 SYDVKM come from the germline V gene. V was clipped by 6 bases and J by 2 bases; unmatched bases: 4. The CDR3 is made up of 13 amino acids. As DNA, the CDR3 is TGTGCCAGCAGCTGGGGGGGGACCTACGAGCAGTACGTC. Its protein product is CASSWGGTYEQYV.

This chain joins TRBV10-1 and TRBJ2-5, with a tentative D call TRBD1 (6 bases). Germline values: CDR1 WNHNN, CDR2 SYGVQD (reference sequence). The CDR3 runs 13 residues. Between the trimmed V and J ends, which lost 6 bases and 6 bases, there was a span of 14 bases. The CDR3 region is CASSPGTSQTQYF. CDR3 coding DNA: TGCGCCAGCAGCCCCGGGACAAGTCAGACCCAGTACTTC.

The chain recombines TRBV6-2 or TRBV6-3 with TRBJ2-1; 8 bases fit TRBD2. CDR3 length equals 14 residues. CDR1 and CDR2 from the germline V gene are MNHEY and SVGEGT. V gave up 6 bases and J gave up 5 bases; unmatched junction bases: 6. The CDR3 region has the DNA TGTGCCAGCAGCTCGGGACTAGTGAACAATGAGCAGTTCTTC. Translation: CASSSGLVNNEQFF.

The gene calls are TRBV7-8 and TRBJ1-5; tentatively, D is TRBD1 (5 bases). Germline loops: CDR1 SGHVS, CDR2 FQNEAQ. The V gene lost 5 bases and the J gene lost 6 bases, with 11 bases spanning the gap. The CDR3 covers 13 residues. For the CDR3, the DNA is TGTGCCAGCAGCCGAGGGGTGGGTCAGCCCCAGCATTTT. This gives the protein CASSRGVGQPQHF.

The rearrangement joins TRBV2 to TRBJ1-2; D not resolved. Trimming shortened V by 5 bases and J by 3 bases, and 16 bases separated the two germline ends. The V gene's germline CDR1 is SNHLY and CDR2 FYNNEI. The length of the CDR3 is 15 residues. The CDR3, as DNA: TGTGCCAGCAGTCCATCGGCGGGGTTTTACTATGGCTACACCTTC. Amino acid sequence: CASSPSAGFYYGYTF.